This TCR beta chain was identified during a study of blood T cell repertoires in COVID-19. Study at large: Both acute and convalescent COVID-19 samples were obtained from the United States, Italy and Spain. T cells, B-cell-depleted T cells, or PBMCs provided the cDNA or gDNA that served as material.

Per germline, CDR1 SNHLY and CDR2 FYNNEI. This CDR3 spans 15 amino acids. Trimming shortened V by 4 bases and J by 2 bases, and 14 bases separated the two germline ends. Source study methods: Reference gene primer amplification gave nucleated cell count estimates. TCRdb's copy holds only in-frame clones and misses some; the assay was immunoSEQ multiplex PCR. D and trimming come from the DNA, and the V and J calls and clone size come from that table. The sample records about 120,000 clones, 75% to 90% being singletons. The sequenced material came from peripheral blood. The chain carries TRBV2 and TRBJ1-1; a weak D match, TRBD1 (6 bases). The TCR comes from a man in his forties or fifties with acute or convalescent COVID-19. The CDR3 sequence: CASSGEGTFNTEAFF. The CDR3 DNA reads TGTGCCAGCAGTGGGGAAGGGACATTTAACACTGAAGCTTTCTTT.